What follows describes a single TCR beta chain. V dropped 4 bases and J dropped 0; count of bases not matched to a gene: 11. The CDR3 has 18 amino acids. The germline gives CDR1 KGHSH, CDR2 LQKENI. The data belong to a study of blood T cell repertoires in COVID-19. On the study more broadly: Material from acute and convalescent COVID-19 was sourced from the United States, Italy and Spain. From T cells, B-cell-depleted T cells, or PBMCs came the material, which was cDNA or gDNA.

Profiled with immunoSEQ multiplex PCR; TCRdb holds only in-frame clones, not every one. The sample has 150,000 or so clones; about 85% are singletons. The sequence was collected from a man between 60 and 70 years old with COVID-19, enrolled during active disease. Sequencing was performed on peripheral blood. This chain uses TRBV18 with TRBJ1-5; 8 bases map to TRBD1. As DNA, the CDR3 is TGTGCCAGCTCACAAGAGGCAGGGGGCGGAAATAGCAATCAGCCCCAGCATTTT. This translates into CASSQEAGGGNSNQPQHF. The entire variable domain, with the rest obtained from reference TRBV18 and TRBJ1-5, is as follows: NAGVMQNPRHLVRRRGQEARLRCSPMKGHSHVYWYRQLPEEGLKFMVYLQKENIIDESGMPKERFSAEFPKEGPSILRIQQVVRGDSAAYFCASSQEAGGGNSNQPQHFGDGTRLSIL.